The rows below give T cell receptor beta chains drawn from one sample of a study of cytomegalovirus exposure and HLA in healthy donors. TCRdb keeps only in-frame clones here, not all; method: immunoSEQ multiplex PCR. This repertoire includes more than 130,000 clones. Sequencing used PBMCs. The receptors derive from a man in his forties or fifties in good health and CMV-seronegative. Both conserved end residues are part of each CDR3. The D gene is left open where the match is weak.

d_call	v_call	j_call	cdr3_aa	cdr3_nt
-	TRBV10-3	TRBJ1-2	CVISPGDGYTF	TGTGTCATCTCCCCGGGAGATGGCTACACCTTC
-	TRBV6-6	TRBJ1-2	CASSPRGEGGYTF	TGTGCCAGCAGCCCCAGGGGAGAAGGCGGCTACACCTTC
-	TRBV19	TRBJ2-1	CASSISTVYNEQFF	TGTGCCAGTAGTATCTCGACAGTATACAATGAGCAGTTCTTC
TRBD2	TRBV7-9	TRBJ2-1	CASSLELAGGNEQFF	TGTGCCAGCAGCTTAGAACTAGCGGGGGGGAATGAGCAGTTCTTC
TRBD2	TRBV5-1	TRBJ2-7	CASTREGSGGPGEQYF	TGCGCCAGCACCCGGGAGGGTAGCGGGGGTCCGGGGGAGCAGTACTTC
-	TRBV6-5	TRBJ1-5	CASSTGSQPQHF	TGTGCCAGCAGTACAGGGTCTCAGCCCCAGCATTTT
TRBD1	TRBV6-1	TRBJ1-2	CASSAVRDRILNYGYTF	TGTGCCAGCAGTGCGGTTCGGGACAGAATTTTAAACTATGGCTACACCTTC
TRBD2	TRBV29-1	TRBJ2-3	CSVEERQGGADTQYF	TGCAGCGTTGAAGAGCGTCAGGGAGGGGCAGATACGCAGTATTTT
-	TRBV6-6	TRBJ1-4	CASSYSEKLFF	TGTGCCAGCAGTTATTCGGAAAAACTGTTTTTT
-	TRBV7-2	TRBJ1-2	CASSEPSGTLSGYTF	TGTGCCAGCAGCGAACCCTCCGGGACACTCAGCGGCTACACCTTC
-	TRBV25-1	TRBJ1-4	CASSDIRSEKLFF	TGTGCCAGCAGTGATATTCGTTCGGAAAAACTGTTTTTT
-	TRBV6-5	TRBJ1-1	CASSSLDRNTEAFF	TGTGCCAGCAGTTCTCTGGACAGGAACACTGAAGCTTTCTTT
TRBD1	TRBV10-3	TRBJ2-7	CAISESTGGLGEQYF	TGTGCCATCAGTGAGTCGACAGGGGGGCTTGGCGAGCAGTACTTC
-	TRBV28	TRBJ2-5	CASKEGQETQYF	TGTGCCAGCAAGGAGGGACAAGAGACCCAGTACTTC
-	TRBV10-3	TRBJ1-4	CAISPEGHSNEKLFF	TGTGCCATCAGTCCCGAGGGACACTCTAATGAAAAACTGTTTTTT
-	TRBV19	TRBJ2-2	CATRRGPWDTGELFF	TGTGCCACCCGAAGGGGTCCCTGGGACACCGGGGAGCTGTTTTTT
-	TRBV5-1	TRBJ2-3	CASSPRADLTDTQYF	TGCGCCAGCAGCCCGAGGGCCGATCTAACAGATACGCAGTATTTT
-	TRBV20-1	TRBJ2-3	CSASIADTQYF	TGCAGTGCTAGTATAGCAGATACGCAGTATTTT
-	TRBV9	TRBJ2-5	CASSARQVTQETQYF	TGTGCCAGCAGCGCACGACAGGTGACACAAGAGACCCAGTACTTC
-	TRBV11-3	TRBJ1-2	CASSFRAASGVNYGYTF	TGTGCCAGCAGCTTCAGGGCAGCGTCAGGGGTTAACTATGGCTACACCTTC
-	TRBV12-5	TRBJ1-2	CASGLFPLGHSGEGYTF	TGTGCTAGTGGTTTGTTCCCCCTGGGACACTCTGGGGAAGGCTACACCTTC